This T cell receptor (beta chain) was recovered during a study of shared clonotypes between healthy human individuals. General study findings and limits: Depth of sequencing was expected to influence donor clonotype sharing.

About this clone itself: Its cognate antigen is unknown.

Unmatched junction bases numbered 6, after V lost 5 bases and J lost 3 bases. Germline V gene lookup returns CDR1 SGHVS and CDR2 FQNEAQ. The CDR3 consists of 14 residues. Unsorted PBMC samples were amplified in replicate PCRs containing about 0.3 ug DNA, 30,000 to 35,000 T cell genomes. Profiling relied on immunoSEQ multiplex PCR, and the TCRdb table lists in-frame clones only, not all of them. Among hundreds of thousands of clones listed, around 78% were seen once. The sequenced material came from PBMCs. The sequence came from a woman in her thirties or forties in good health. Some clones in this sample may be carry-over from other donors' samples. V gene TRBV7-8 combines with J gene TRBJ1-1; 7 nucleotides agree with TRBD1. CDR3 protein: CASSPDRADTEAFF. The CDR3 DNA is TGTGCCAGCAGCCCCGACAGGGCGGACACTGAAGCTTTCTTT. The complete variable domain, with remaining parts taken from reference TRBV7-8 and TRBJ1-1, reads GAGVSQSPRYKVAKRGQDVALRCDPISGHVSLFWYQQALGQGPEFLTYFQNEAQLDKSGLPSDRFFAERPEGSVSTLKIQRTQQEDSAVYLCASSPDRADTEAFFGQGTRLTVV.